The 23 T cell receptor beta chains presented below share a single source sample, sequenced in a study of T-cell memory formation after mild COVID-19. TCRdb analysed the 5' RACE reads with MiXCR anew, one entry per CDR3 protein. The sample shows about 82,000 distinct CDR3 sequences, 9.5% to 15% of them seen only once. Input material: PBMCs or a T cell subset sorted from them (not recorded which). All receptors come from a man aged 18 to 30 who had mild COVID-19 (a few samples of this study predate the infection). Cell type and time point are not known.

This clonotype was observed a few times. The J gene is TRBJ1-4, the V gene TRBV4-1; D is unresolved. Germline loops: CDR1 MGHRA, CDR2 YSYEKL. V was trimmed by 2 bases and J by 4 bases, leaving 11 bases between them. CDR3 length equals 15 residues. This chain's CDR3 is CASSQSGTVNEKLFF. The DNA of the CDR3 is TGCGCCAGCAGCCAATCTGGTACAGTTAATGAAAAACTGTTTTTT.

The sample holds many counts of this clonotype. The chain couples TRBV7-3 to TRBJ2-7, with unresolved D. The germline CDR1 and CDR2 sequences are SGHTA and FQGTGA. The V end lost 1 base, the J end lost 3 bases, and 7 bases lay between the germline ends. CDR3 length equals 13 residues. The CDR3 spells CASSLNPSYEQYF. The CDR3 DNA follows: TGTGCCAGCAGCTTAAACCCCAGCTACGAGCAGTACTTC.

The gene calls are TRBV11-2 and TRBJ2-7; D could derive from TRBD1 or TRBD2 (5 bases each). Germline V gene data show CDR1 as SGHAT and CDR2 as FQNNGV. The ends were cut back, 1 base at V and 2 bases at J, with 9 bases in the middle. The CDR3 totals 14 residues. CDR3 residues: CASSLGDVTYEQYF. The CDR3 DNA is TGTGCCAGCAGCTTAGGGGACGTAACCTACGAGCAGTACTTC.

The CDR3 region is CASSYPTPGPEAFF. Written as DNA, the CDR3 is TGTGCCAGCAGTTACCCGACCCCGGGCCCTGAAGCTTTCTTT. This rearrangement joins TRBV6-2 or TRBV6-3 to TRBJ1-1; D not resolved. The V end was cut by 2 bases, the J end by 6 bases, with 13 bases between. Germline CDR1 and CDR2: MNHEY and SVGEGT. This CDR3 has 14 amino acids.

This clonotype was seen repeatedly, ten times or more. The gene calls are TRBV7-3 and TRBJ2-7; 13 bases match TRBD2. CDR3 length equals 16 residues. Germline-derived CDR1 and CDR2 are SGHTA and FQGTGA. The V gene end was trimmed by 1 base and the J gene end by 2 bases; junction bases not matched to a gene: 2. CDR3 protein: CASSLRGLAGPYEQYV. CDR3 DNA: TGTGCCAGCAGCTTAAGGGGACTAGCGGGGCCCTACGAGCAGTACGTC.

There are many counts of this clonotype. The chain couples TRBV12-3 or TRBV12-4 to TRBJ2-5, with D maybe TRBD2 (5 bases). The CDR3 is 16 amino acids. Trimming took 5 bases from V and 1 from J, leaving 17 bases between them. CDR3 sequence reads: CASSTPLLLGQETQYF. The CDR3 region has the DNA TGTGCCAGCAGTACACCCCTCCTACTAGGCCAAGAGACCCAGTACTTC.

This clonotype has more than one count but fewer than ten. The rearrangement links TRBV6-6 to TRBJ2-3, with D possibly called TRBD1 or TRBD2 (6 bases each). The CDR3 runs 14 residues. Germline assignment: CDR1 MNHNY and CDR2 SVGAGI (reference sequence). Trimming took 2 bases from V and 4 from J, leaving 10 bases between them. Here the CDR3 DNA reads TGTGCCAGCAGTTACAGGGGGGTCCCAGATACGCAGTATTTT. This gives the protein CASSYRGVPDTQYF.

The CDR3 coding sequence is TGCGCCAGCAGCCAAGATTATGACATCCTGCGCGATCAGCCCCAGCATTTT. The encoded protein is CASSQDYDILRDQPQHF. The chain links TRBV4-1 to TRBJ1-5; D unresolved. CDR3 length: 17 amino acids. V lost 0 bases to trimming and J lost 5 bases, with 17 bases between them. Germline V gene data show CDR1 as MGHRA and CDR2 as YSYEKL.

DNA for the CDR3: TGTGCCAGCGGGACAGGAGCCTACGAGCAGTACTTC. It encodes CASGTGAYEQYF. The J gene is TRBJ2-7, the V gene TRBV7-9, with 8 positions matching TRBD1. The CDR3 runs 12 residues. The germline V gene has CDR1 SEHNR and CDR2 FQNEAQ (reference sequence). With 8 bases clipped from V and 2 bases from J, the junction kept 2 bases outside the gene matches.

This clonotype was picked up a small number of times. The CDR3 bases are TGTGCCAGCAGCCAAGTAGCGACGAACACTGAAGCTTTCTTT. This sequence encodes CASSQVATNTEAFF. This chain joins TRBV3-1 and TRBJ1-1, with D uncertain. V lost 1 base and J 1 base, leaving 7 bases between the germline ends. The germline V gene encodes CDR1 LGHDT and CDR2 YNNKEL (reference sequence). The CDR3 spans 14 residues.

The table lists this clonotype with a few counts. The gene calls are TRBV11-1 and TRBJ2-7; D not resolved. The CDR3 has 15 amino acids. The germline CDR1 and CDR2 sequences are SGHAT and FQDESV (reference sequence). Trimming cost V 0 bases and J 3 bases, with 12 bases left between them. In nucleotides, the CDR3 is TGTGCCAGCAGCTTAGCGCCAAACGTGAACTACGAGCAGTACGTC. Protein sequence: CASSLAPNVNYEQYV.

This clonotype was found a few times. The V call is TRBV4-1, the J call TRBJ2-7, with D uncertain. Germline CDR1 is MGHRA and CDR2 is YSYEKL. V was trimmed by 4 bases and J by 6 bases, leaving 19 bases between them. CDR3 length: 15 residues. The chain's CDR3 is CASSPTHIAPSEQYV. In DNA form, the CDR3 reads TGCGCCAGCAGCCCCACCCACATCGCCCCATCCGAGCAGTACGTC.

This clonotype was seen a handful of times. The chain joins TRBV7-9 to TRBJ1-2, with D uncertain. The CDR3 has 13 amino acids. Trimming removed 7 bases at V and 4 bases at J, with 13 bases between. Germline values: CDR1 SEHNR, CDR2 FQNEAQ (reference sequence). The CDR3 here is CASTLAGVYGYTF. CDR3 nucleotides: TGTGCCAGCACGCTCGCAGGAGTCTATGGCTACACCTTC.

The genes are TRBV15 and TRBJ1-5; D is ambiguous. This CDR3 is built from 8 residues. Looked up from germline, CDR1 is LNHNV and CDR2 is YYDKDF (reference sequence). The CDR3 reads CSNQPQHF. The CDR3 nucleotides read TGTAGCAATCAGCCCCAGCATTTT.

Many counts were recorded for this clonotype. Written as DNA, the CDR3 is TGCGCCAGCAGCTTGAGGGCAACAGAGAACACCGGGGAGCTGTTTTTT. Amino acids: CASSLRATENTGELFF. The chain uses TRBV5-1 and TRBJ2-2; D gene uncertain. CDR1 is SGHRS and CDR2 is YFSETQ in the germline V gene. The CDR3 totals 16 residues. V was trimmed by 1 base and J by 1 base, leaving 11 bases between them.

In this sample, this clonotype turned up a few times. DNA for the CDR3: TGTGCCAGCAGTTTAGCCCCTGGCACAGAAGCTTTCTTT. It translates to CASSLAPGTEAFF. The V gene is TRBV12-3 or TRBV12-4, the J gene TRBJ1-1; D is unresolved. The CDR3 length is 13 residues. Trimming cost V 0 bases and J 8 bases, with 10 bases left between them.

This clonotype was observed a few times. The chain joins TRBV6-5 to TRBJ2-5; D may be TRBD1 (6 bases). V lost 2 bases and J lost 1, with 17 bases in between. Germline loops: CDR1 MNHEY, CDR2 SVGAGI. This CDR3 is 17 amino acids long. The CDR3 nucleotides read TGTGCCAGCAGTTACGCTAGACAGGTCATACCCCAAGAGACCCAGTACTTC. It yields the protein CASSYARQVIPQETQYF.

This clonotype was picked up a small number of times. This chain links TRBV7-9 with TRBJ1-2, with 8 bases that match TRBD1. This CDR3 has 16 residues. From germline, CDR1 is SEHNR and CDR2 FQNEAQ (reference sequence). The J segment lost 2 bases and the V segment lost 5 bases, leaving 10 bases of the junction unmatched. The CDR3: CASSEEGTGLNYGYTF. CDR3 nucleotides: TGTGCCAGCAGCGAAGAAGGGACAGGACTCAACTATGGCTACACCTTC.

This rearrangement joins TRBV5-5 to TRBJ1-1; D gene unclear. V lost 9 bases to trimming and J lost 0 bases, with 6 bases between them. CDR1 is SGHKS and CDR2 is YYEKEE in the germline V gene (reference sequence). CDR3 length: 11 residues. The CDR3 loop is CATDLNTEAFF. CDR3 bases: TGTGCCACGGACCTGAACACTGAAGCTTTCTTT.

This clonotype was observed a handful of times. The chain couples TRBV6-5 to TRBJ1-3; a possible D gene is TRBD1 (6 bases). The germline CDR1 and CDR2 sequences are MNHEY and SVGAGI. This CDR3 has 16 residues. V lost 4 bases to trimming and J lost 0 bases, with 13 bases between them. The chain's CDR3 is CASSWGRGGSGNTIYF. The CDR3 DNA reads TGTGCCAGCAGTTGGGGAAGAGGGGGCTCTGGAAACACCATATATTTT.

The table lists this clonotype with many counts. This rearrangement joins TRBV4-1 to TRBJ2-5; 10 bases fit TRBD2. The CDR3 has 15 residues. Germline V gene data show CDR1 as MGHRA and CDR2 as YSYEKL. The ends lost 1 base at V and 4 bases at J; junction bases unmatched: 3. In nucleotides, the CDR3 is TGCGCCAGCAGCCAAGTTCCTAGCGGGGGAGAGACCCAGTACTTC. Translated: CASSQVPSGGETQYF.

This clonotype was detected a few times. The chain has TRBV7-2 and TRBJ2-3; D is perhaps TRBD1 or TRBD2 (5 bases each). Germline CDR1 SGHTA, CDR2 FQGNSA. The CDR3 totals 16 residues. With 1 base removed from V and 6 bases from J, the gap between germline ends came to 17 bases. The CDR3 spells CASSLVRDGGPDTQYF. The CDR3 DNA reads TGTGCCAGCAGCTTAGTTCGGGACGGCGGCCCCGATACGCAGTATTTT.

CDR3 coding DNA: TGTGCCAGCAGTCCCGGGATCGGGGGGGACAAAAACATTCAGTACTTC. Amino acids: CASSPGIGGDKNIQYF. The rearrangement links TRBV12-3 or TRBV12-4 to TRBJ2-4, with 8 bases lining up with TRBD2. V was clipped by 5 bases and J by 3 bases; unmatched bases: 9. The CDR3 loop spans 16 amino acids.